The 23 T cell receptor beta chains below come from one sample, sequenced in a study of blood T cell repertoires in COVID-19. Using immunoSEQ multiplex PCR, the repertoire was profiled, and TCRdb retains in-frame clones only, with some absent. Among more than 250,000 clones listed, 86% were seen once. Sequencing input: peripheral blood. The receptors originated from a woman aged 45-65 years with acute or convalescent COVID-19.

This chain links TRBV7-9 with TRBJ2-3; 7 bases align to TRBD2. CDR1 and CDR2 from the germline V gene are SEHNR and FQNEAQ (reference sequence). The CDR3 loop spans 13 amino acids. V was pared by 4 bases and J by 4 bases, with 2 bases of the junction left unmatched. This CDR3 is CASSWGGADTQYF. The CDR3 nucleotides are TGTGCCAGCAGCTGGGGGGGTGCAGATACGCAGTATTTT.

This CDR3 reads CASGFLQGLNTGELFF. The CDR3 DNA sequence: TGTGCTAGTGGGTTCCTTCAGGGGCTGAACACCGGGGAGCTGTTTTTT. V is TRBV12-5 and J is TRBJ2-2; tentative D call: TRBD1 (6 bases). Trimming cost V 6 bases and J 1 base, with 15 bases left between them. The CDR3 has 16 residues. Germline CDR1 reads LGHNT; CDR2 reads FRNRAP.

This clone was seen just once. This same CDR3 is encoded by further DNA sequences in the sample. This chain joins TRBV9 and TRBJ2-2; 8 nucleotides align to TRBD2. This CDR3 contains 15 residues. The germline V gene encodes CDR1 SGDLS and CDR2 YYNGEE. V shed 0 bases, J shed 5 bases, and the junction held 3 bases outside the gene matches. The CDR3 loop is CASSVEGGRTGELFF. CDR3 DNA sequence: TGTGCCAGCAGCGTAGAAGGCGGGAGGACCGGGGAGCTGTTTTTT.

The chain joins TRBV10-3 to TRBJ1-3, with D possibly TRBD1 on 6 matching bases. Deletions cut 4 bases from V and 0 bases from J, with 10 bases between. This CDR3 region has 15 residues. Germline loops: CDR1 ENHRY, CDR2 SYGVKD. CDR3 protein: CAISGTAISGNTIYF. For the CDR3, the DNA is TGTGCCATCAGTGGGACAGCGATCTCTGGAAACACCATATATTTT.

V usage is TRBV20-1 and J usage is TRBJ1-4, with D hard to call. The CDR3 has 11 residues. The germline V gene has CDR1 DFQATT and CDR2 SNEGSKA (reference sequence). CDR3 amino acids: CIPATNEKLFF. CDR3 sequence (DNA): TGCATCCCTGCAACTAATGAAAAACTGTTTTTT.

The genes are TRBV27 and TRBJ2-7, with D perhaps TRBD1 (6 bases). The CDR3 totals 11 residues. The germline V gene encodes CDR1 MNHEY and CDR2 SMNVEV (reference sequence). Trimming removed 10 bases at V and 3 bases at J, with 10 bases between. CDR3 sequence (DNA): TGTGCCATCGGACAGATCTACGAGCAGTACTTC. Translated: CAIGQIYEQYF.

The chain uses TRBV19 and TRBJ2-7, with TRBD2 identical over 9 bases. The CDR3 is 16 residues long. Germline trimming cut 3 bases from V and 9 bases from J; bases unmatched to any gene: 15. Germline CDR1 reads LNHDA; CDR2 reads SQIVND (reference sequence). CDR3 loop: CASSMVGTSSVIWQYF. Written as DNA, the CDR3 is TGTGCCAGTAGTATGGTTGGGACTAGCAGCGTGATTTGGCAGTACTTC.

The chain recombines TRBV30 with TRBJ1-5, with a possible D match to TRBD1 (5 bases). The CDR3 covers 13 residues. V lost 0 bases, J lost 6 bases, and 9 bases lay in between. Germline-derived CDR1 and CDR2 are GTSNPN and SVGIG (reference sequence). CDR3 DNA sequence: TGTGCCTGGAGTGTACGGGGGGGTCAGCCCCAGCATTTT. Its translation is CAWSVRGGQPQHF.

This chain uses TRBV10-3 with TRBJ1-5; 9 nucleotides line up with TRBD1. This CDR3 contains 16 residues. Germline lookup yields CDR1 ENHRY and CDR2 SYGVKD. Trimming removed 0 bases from V and 6 bases from J; junction bases left unmatched: 6. The CDR3 sequence: CAISESETGGFQPQHF. As DNA, the CDR3 is TGTGCCATCAGTGAGTCAGAGACAGGGGGTTTTCAGCCCCAGCATTTT.

This chain connects TRBV19 to TRBJ1-1; D remains unclear. Germline lookup yields CDR1 LNHDA and CDR2 SQIVND (reference sequence). Trimming left V 7 bases short and J 0 bases short, with 3 bases between. This CDR3 region has 11 residues. In DNA, the CDR3 is TGTGCCAGTATCTTGAACACTGAAGCTTTCTTT. This encodes CASILNTEAFF.

The chain uses TRBV3-1 (or the pseudogene TRBV3-2) and TRBJ1-1; 7 nucleotides align to TRBD1. The CDR3 sequence is 12 residues long. Germline trimming cut 3 bases from V and 10 bases from J; bases unmatched to any gene: 5. Germline V lookup: CDR1 LGHDT, CDR2 YNNKEL (reference sequence). The chain's CDR3 is CASSQITGAAFF. The CDR3 nucleotides read TGTGCCAGCAGCCAGATTACAGGGGCAGCTTTCTTT.

This clone was detected only once. The rearrangement links TRBV5-1 to TRBJ2-7, with 11 bases lining up with TRBD1. V lost 4 bases to trimming and J lost 5 bases; unmatched junction nucleotides: 5. Germline V gives CDR1 SGHRS, CDR2 YFSETQ. This CDR3 is built from 14 residues. Written as DNA, the CDR3 is TGCGCCAGCAGCCCGGGACAGGGGGGCCACGAGCAGTACTTC. This sequence encodes CASSPGQGGHEQYF.

The chain uses TRBV27 and TRBJ1-2; D gene uncertain. Trimming pared 1 base from V and 7 bases from J, leaving 13 bases between. The CDR3 totals 14 residues. Germline V gene sequence: CDR1 MNHEY, CDR2 SMNVEV (reference sequence). The CDR3: CASSLFGVSGGYTF. The CDR3 coding sequence is TGTGCCAGCAGTTTATTCGGGGTTAGCGGTGGCTACACCTTC.

This clone appeared once. The chain carries TRBV27 and TRBJ1-2, with D perhaps matching TRBD1 (5 bases). This CDR3 comprises 17 residues. V was pared by 5 bases and J by 10 bases, with 29 bases between. CDR1 is MNHEY, CDR2 SMNVEV, per germline (reference sequence). The CDR3 DNA sequence: TGTGCCAGCAGTCAAATTACGGCACACGACGACTCAGGGTCCTACACCTTC. This gives the protein CASSQITAHDDSGSYTF.

The chain combines TRBV29-1 with TRBJ2-1; tentative D call: TRBD2 (7 bases). The germline CDR1 and CDR2 sequences are SQVTM and ANQGSEA. The length of the CDR3 is 14 residues. Trimming removed 7 bases from V and 8 bases from J, with 21 bases in between. The CDR3 nucleotides read TGCAGCGCGCGAGGCGGGGGCCATGGCGATGAGCAGTTCTTC. Translation: CSARGGGHGDEQFF.

This chain links TRBV19 with TRBJ1-5, with D uncertain. Germline loops: CDR1 LNHDA, CDR2 SQIVND (reference sequence). The CDR3 sequence is 14 residues long. Trimming removed 1 base from V and 6 bases from J, with 10 bases in between. The CDR3 is CASSIVLQAQPQHF. The CDR3 region has the DNA TGTGCCAGTAGTATAGTATTGCAGGCTCAGCCCCAGCATTTT.

This clone is a singleton in its sample. This chain uses TRBV12-3 or TRBV12-4 with TRBJ1-2; TRBD1 agrees at 7 bases. J gave up 5 bases and V 2 bases, and 2 bases lay outside the gene matches. The CDR3 loop spans 13 amino acids. The CDR3 loop is CASSLPRGYGYTF. The CDR3 nucleotides read TGTGCCAGCAGTTTACCCAGGGGGTATGGCTACACCTTC.

The CDR3 DNA reads TGCGCCAGCAGCCACGGACAGCCAGGCTACGAGCAGTACTTC. Its translation: CASSHGQPGYEQYF. This sequence joins TRBV5-1 and TRBJ2-7, with a possible D match to TRBD1 (6 bases). CDR1 SGHRS and CDR2 YFSETQ come from the germline V gene. The CDR3 consists of 14 residues. V was trimmed by 4 bases and J by 3 bases, leaving 14 bases between them.

The CDR3 protein is CASSLVGTALYNEQFF. For the CDR3, the DNA is TGTGCCAGCAGCTTGGTCGGGACAGCCCTTTACAATGAGCAGTTCTTC. J is TRBJ2-1 and V is TRBV5-5, with 7 bases that match TRBD1. The junction had 7 bases not matched to a gene; V was cut back by 0 bases and J by 4 bases. Germline CDR1 is SGHKS and CDR2 is YYEKEE (reference sequence). The CDR3 contains 16 residues.

The chain carries TRBV5-1 and TRBJ2-3; unclear D gene. CDR1 SGHRS and CDR2 YFSETQ come from the germline V gene. Trimming shortened V by 4 bases and J by 0 bases, and 3 bases separated the two germline ends. The CDR3 runs to 12 residues. CDR3 residues: CASSQSTDTQYF. CDR3 in DNA: TGCGCCAGCAGCCAGAGCACAGATACGCAGTATTTT.

This chain joins TRBV7-3 and TRBJ2-2, with D uncertain. Trimming stripped 5 bases from V and 3 bases from J, with 10 bases between. Germline assignment: CDR1 SGHTA and CDR2 FQGTGA. The CDR3 covers 14 residues. The CDR3 DNA follows: TGTGCCAGCAGCACCCGAGGAGACACCGGGGAGCTGTTTTTT. Translating gives CASSTRGDTGELFF.

The chain has TRBV4-2 and TRBJ1-3; tentative D call: TRBD1 (5 bases). The CDR3 sequence is 17 residues long. V shed 2 bases and J shed 0 bases, with 14 bases lying between them. The germline gives CDR1 LGHNA, CDR2 YNFKEQ. The CDR3 is CASSQLDTFFSGNTIYF. DNA for the CDR3: TGTGCCAGCAGCCAATTGGACACTTTCTTCTCTGGAAACACCATATATTTT.

The rearrangement links TRBV28 to TRBJ1-2; 8 nucleotides agree with TRBD1. The CDR3 length is 11 residues. Germline values: CDR1 MDHEN, CDR2 SYDVKM. CDR3 sequence: CGTGTGYGYTF. DNA for the CDR3: TGTGGTACAGGGACAGGATATGGCTACACCTTC.